The entry below describes one TCR beta chain. TCRdb's table, derived via immunoSEQ multiplex PCR, lists solely in-frame clones and lacks some. This table has 55,000 to 75,000 clones, approximately 80% appearing once. Blood cells were analyzed directly, without culture or expansion. V was pared by 6 bases and J by 4 bases, with 8 bases of the junction left unmatched. The CDR3 sequence is 13 residues long. Germline-derived CDR1 and CDR2 are SQVTM and ANQGSEA. The data originate from a study of neoadjuvant anti-PD-1 for oral cavity cancer. The rearrangement uses TRBV29-1 and TRBJ1-1, with 7 bases that match TRBD1. This specimen consisted of PBMCs, obtained before nivolumab (anti-PD-1) treatment. This receptor was taken from a person aged 35-79 years with oral cavity squamous cell carcinoma. CDR3 protein: CSVSQGRGTEAFF. The CDR3, as DNA: TGCAGCGTCTCACAGGGGAGGGGCACTGAAGCTTTCTTT.